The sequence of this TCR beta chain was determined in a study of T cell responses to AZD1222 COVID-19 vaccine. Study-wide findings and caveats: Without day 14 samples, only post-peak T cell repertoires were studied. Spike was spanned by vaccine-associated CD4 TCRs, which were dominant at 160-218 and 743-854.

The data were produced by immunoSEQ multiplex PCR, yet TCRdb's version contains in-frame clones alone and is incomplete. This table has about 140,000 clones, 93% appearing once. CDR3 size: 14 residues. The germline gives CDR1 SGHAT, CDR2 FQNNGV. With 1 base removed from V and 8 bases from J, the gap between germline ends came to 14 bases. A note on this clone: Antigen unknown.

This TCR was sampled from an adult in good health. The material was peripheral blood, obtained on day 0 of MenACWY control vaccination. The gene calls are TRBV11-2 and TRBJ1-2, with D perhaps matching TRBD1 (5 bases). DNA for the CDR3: TGTGCCAGCAGCTTAGTTGCGAGGGGCGGCGGCTACACCTTC. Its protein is CASSLVARGGGYTF.